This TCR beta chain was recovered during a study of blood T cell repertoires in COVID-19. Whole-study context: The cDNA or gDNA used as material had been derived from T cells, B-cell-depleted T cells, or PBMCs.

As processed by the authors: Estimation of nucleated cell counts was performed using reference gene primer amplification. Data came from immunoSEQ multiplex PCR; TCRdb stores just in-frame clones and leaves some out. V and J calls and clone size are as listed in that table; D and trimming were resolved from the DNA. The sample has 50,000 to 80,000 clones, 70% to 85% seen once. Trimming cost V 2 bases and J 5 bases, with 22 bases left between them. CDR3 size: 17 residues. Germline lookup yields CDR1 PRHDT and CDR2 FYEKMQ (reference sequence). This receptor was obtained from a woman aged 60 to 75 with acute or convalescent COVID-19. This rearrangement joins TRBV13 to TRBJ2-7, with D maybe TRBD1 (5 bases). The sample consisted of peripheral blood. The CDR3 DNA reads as TGTGCCAGCAGCTTATTAGTGGGGCAAGGGAATGTACACGAGCAGTACTTC. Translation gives CASSLLVGQGNVHEQYF. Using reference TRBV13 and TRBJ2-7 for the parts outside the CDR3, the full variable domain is AAGVIQSPRHLIKEKRETATLKCYPIPRHDTVYWYQQGPGQDPQFLISFYEKMQSDKGSIPDRFSAQQFSDYHSELNMSSLELGDSALYFCASSLLVGQGNVHEQYFGPGTRLTVT.